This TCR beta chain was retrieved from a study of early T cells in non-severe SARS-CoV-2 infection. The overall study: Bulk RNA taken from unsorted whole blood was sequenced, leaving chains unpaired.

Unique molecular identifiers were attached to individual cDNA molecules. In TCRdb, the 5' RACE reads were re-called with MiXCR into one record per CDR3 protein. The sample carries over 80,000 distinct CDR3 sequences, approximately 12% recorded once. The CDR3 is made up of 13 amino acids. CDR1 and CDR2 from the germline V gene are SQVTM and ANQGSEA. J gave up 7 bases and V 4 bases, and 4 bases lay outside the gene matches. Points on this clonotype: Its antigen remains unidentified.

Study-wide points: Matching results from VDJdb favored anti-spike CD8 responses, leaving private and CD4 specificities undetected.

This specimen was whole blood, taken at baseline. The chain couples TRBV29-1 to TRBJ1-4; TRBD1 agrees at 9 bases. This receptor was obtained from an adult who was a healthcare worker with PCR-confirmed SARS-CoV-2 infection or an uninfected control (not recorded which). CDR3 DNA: TGCAGCGTTGGGGGACAGGGTTTTGAAAAACTGTTTTTT. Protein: CSVGGQGFEKLFF.